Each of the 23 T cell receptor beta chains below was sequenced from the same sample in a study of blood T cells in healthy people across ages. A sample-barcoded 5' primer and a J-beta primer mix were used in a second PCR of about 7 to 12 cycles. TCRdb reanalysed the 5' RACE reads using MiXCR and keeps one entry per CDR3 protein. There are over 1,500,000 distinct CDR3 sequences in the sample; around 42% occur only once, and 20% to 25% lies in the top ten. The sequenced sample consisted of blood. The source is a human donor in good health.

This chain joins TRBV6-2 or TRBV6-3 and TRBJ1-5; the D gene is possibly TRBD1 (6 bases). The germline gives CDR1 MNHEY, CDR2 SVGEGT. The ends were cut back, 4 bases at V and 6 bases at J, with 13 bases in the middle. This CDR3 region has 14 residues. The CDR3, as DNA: TGTGCCAGCAGTTGGTCGGAGGGGGGTCAGCCCCAGCATTTT. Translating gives CASSWSEGGQPQHF.

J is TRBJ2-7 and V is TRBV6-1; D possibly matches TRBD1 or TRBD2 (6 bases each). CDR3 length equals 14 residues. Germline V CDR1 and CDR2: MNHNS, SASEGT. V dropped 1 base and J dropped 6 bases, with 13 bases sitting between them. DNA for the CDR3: TGTGCCAGCAGTGAAGAGGCACAGGGAGGCGAGCAGTACTTC. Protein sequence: CASSEEAQGGEQYF.

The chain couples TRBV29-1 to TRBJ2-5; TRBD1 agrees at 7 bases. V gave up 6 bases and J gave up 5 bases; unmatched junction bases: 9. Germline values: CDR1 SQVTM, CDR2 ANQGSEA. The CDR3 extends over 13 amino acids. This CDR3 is CSVRLTGEETQYF. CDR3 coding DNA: TGCAGCGTCCGACTAACAGGGGAGGAGACCCAGTACTTC.

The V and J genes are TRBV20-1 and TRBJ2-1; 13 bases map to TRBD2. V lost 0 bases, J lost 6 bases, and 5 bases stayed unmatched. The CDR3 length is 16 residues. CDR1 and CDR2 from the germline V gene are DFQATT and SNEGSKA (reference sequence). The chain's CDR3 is CSARDRGLAGSNEQFF. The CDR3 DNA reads TGCAGTGCTAGAGATAGGGGACTAGCGGGGAGCAATGAGCAGTTCTTC.

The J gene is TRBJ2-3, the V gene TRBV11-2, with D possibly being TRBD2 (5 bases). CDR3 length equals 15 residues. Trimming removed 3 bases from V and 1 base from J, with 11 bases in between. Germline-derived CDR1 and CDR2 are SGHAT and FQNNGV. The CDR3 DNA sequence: TGTGCCAGCAGCTTGGACGGGATTCGCACAGATACGCAGTATTTT. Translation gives CASSLDGIRTDTQYF.

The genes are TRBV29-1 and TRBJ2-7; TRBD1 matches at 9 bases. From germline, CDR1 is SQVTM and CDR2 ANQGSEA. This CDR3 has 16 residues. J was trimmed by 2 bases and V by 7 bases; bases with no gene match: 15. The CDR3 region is CSANFPRQGGTYEQYF. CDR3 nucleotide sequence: TGCAGCGCTAATTTCCCTCGACAGGGGGGCACCTACGAGCAGTACTTC.

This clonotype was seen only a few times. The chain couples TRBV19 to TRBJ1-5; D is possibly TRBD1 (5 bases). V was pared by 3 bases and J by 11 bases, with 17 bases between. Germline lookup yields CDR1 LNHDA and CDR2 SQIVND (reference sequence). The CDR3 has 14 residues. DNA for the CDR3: TGTGCCAGTAGTATCGTCATGGCAGGGAGAACCCAGCATTTT. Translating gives CASSIVMAGRTQHF.

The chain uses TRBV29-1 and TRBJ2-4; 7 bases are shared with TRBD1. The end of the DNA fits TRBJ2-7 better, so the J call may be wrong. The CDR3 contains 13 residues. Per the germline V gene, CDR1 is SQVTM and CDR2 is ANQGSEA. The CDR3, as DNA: TGCAGCGTAGACACAGGGGCTGACTACGAGCAGTACTTC. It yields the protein CSVDTGADYEQYF.

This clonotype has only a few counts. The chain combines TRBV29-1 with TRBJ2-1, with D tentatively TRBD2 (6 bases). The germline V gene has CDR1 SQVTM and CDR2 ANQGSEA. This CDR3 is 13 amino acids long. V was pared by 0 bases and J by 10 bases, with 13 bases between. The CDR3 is CSVEEGEAREQFF. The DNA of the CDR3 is TGCAGCGTTGAAGAGGGGGAGGCAAGAGAGCAGTTCTTC.

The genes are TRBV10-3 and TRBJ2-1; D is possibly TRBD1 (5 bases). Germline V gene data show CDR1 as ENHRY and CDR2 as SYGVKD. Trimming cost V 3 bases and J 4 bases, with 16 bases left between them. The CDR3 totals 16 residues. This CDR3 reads CAISDLDTEKYNEQFF. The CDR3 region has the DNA TGTGCCATCAGTGACCTGGACACAGAGAAATACAATGAGCAGTTCTTC.

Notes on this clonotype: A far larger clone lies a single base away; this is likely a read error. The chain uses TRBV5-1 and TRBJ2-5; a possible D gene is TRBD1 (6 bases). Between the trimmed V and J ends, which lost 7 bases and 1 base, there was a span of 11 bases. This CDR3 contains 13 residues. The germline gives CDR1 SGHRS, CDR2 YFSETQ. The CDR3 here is CASCQDSQETQYF. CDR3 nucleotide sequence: TGCGCCAGCTGCCAGGACAGCCAAGAGACCCAGTACTTC.

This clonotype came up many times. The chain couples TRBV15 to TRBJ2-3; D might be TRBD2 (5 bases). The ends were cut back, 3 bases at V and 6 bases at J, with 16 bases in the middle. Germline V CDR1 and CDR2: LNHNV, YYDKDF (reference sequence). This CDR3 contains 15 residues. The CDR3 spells CATSSPASSSDTQYF. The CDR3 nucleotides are TGTGCCACCAGCAGCCCAGCTTCTAGCTCCGATACGCAGTATTTT.

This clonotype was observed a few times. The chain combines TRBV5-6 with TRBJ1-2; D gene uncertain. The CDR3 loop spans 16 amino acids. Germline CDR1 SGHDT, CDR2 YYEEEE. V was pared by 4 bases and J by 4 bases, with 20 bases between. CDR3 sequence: CASSPGGRYGFYGYTF. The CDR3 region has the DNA TGTGCCAGCAGCCCCGGCGGTCGTTATGGTTTCTATGGCTACACCTTC.

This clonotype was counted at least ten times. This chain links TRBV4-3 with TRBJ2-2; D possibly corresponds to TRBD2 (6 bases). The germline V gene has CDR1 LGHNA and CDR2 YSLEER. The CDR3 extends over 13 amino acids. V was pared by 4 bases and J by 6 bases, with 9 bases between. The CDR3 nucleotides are TGCGCCAGCAGCCGCTGGGGGGCCGGGGAGCTGTTTTTT. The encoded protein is CASSRWGAGELFF.

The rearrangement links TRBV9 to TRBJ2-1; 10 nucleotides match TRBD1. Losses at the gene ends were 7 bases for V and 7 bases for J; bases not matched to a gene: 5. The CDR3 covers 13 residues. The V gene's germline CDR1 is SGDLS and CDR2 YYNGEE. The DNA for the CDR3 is TGTGCCAGCGGGACAGGGGCCTTAAATGAGCAGTTCTTC. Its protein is CASGTGALNEQFF.

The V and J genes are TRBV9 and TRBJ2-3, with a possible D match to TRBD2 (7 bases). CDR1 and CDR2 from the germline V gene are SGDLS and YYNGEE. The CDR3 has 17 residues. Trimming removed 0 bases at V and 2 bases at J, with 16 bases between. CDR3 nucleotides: TGTGCCAGCAGCGTAGGAGGTGCGGGGGCCTTCACAGATACGCAGTATTTT. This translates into CASSVGGAGAFTDTQYF.

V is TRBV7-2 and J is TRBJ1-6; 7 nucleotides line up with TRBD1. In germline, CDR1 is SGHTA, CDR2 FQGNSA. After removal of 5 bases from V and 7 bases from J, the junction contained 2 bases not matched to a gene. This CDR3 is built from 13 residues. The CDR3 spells CASSAGGNSPLHF. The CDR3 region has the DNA TGTGCCAGCAGCGCAGGGGGGAATTCACCCCTCCACTTT. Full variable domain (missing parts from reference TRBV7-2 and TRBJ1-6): GAGVSQSPSNKVTEKGKDVELRCDPISGHTALYWYRQSLGQGLEFLIYFQGNSAPDKSGLPSDRFSAERTGGSVSTLTIQRTQQEDSAVYLCASSAGGNSPLHFGNGTRLTVT.

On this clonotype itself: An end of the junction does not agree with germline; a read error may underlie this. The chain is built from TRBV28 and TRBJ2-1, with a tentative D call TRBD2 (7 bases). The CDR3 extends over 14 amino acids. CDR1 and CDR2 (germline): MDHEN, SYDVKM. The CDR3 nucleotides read TGTGCCGGCAGTCTGGGGGGGCCATACAATGAGCAGTTCTTC. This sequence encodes CAGSLGGPYNEQFF.

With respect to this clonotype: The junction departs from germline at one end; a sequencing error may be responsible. CDR3 sequence reads: CACSPTGSGEKLFF. CDR3 DNA: TGTGCCTGCAGCCCGACAGGGAGCGGGGAAAAACTGTTTTTT. The gene calls are TRBV7-9 and TRBJ1-4; 7 bases align to TRBD1. This CDR3 has 14 residues. Germline V gives CDR1 SEHNR, CDR2 FQNEAQ (reference sequence). The whole variable domain, remainder taken from reference TRBV7-9 and TRBJ1-4, is DTGVSQNPRHKITKRGQNVTFRCDPISEHNRLYWYRQTLGQGPEFLTYFQNEAQLEKSRLLSDRFSAERPKGSFSTLEIQRTEQGDSAMYLCACSPTGSGEKLFFGSGTQLSVL.

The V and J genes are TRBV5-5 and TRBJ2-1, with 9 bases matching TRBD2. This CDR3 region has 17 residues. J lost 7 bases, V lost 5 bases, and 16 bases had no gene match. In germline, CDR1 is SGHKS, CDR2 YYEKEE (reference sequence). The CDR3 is CASSPREVAGVTNEQFF. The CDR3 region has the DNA TGTGCCAGCAGTCCGCGGGAGGTAGCGGGGGTAACGAATGAGCAGTTCTTC.

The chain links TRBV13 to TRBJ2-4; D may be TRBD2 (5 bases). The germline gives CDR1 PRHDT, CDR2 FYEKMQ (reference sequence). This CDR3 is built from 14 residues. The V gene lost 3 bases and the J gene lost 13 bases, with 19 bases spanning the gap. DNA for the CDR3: TGTGCCAGCAGCTTTGCCCTAGCCTCTGCTAAGCAGTACTTC. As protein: CASSFALASAKQYF.

The CDR3 DNA reads TGTGCCAGCAGCGGTGGACTAGCGGATATTAATGAGCAGTTCTTC. It specifies CASSGGLADINEQFF. This chain links TRBV7-3 with TRBJ2-1; 10 bases are a match to TRBD2. V dropped 5 bases and J dropped 7; count of bases not matched to a gene: 8. Per germline, CDR1 SGHTA and CDR2 FQGTGA. This CDR3 has 15 amino acids.

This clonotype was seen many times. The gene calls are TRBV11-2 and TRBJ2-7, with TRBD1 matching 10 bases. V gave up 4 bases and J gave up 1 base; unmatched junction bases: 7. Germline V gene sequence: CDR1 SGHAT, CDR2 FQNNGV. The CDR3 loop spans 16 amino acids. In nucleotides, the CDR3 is TGTGCCAGCAGCTCAAGCGGGACAGGGGCGTCCTACGAGCAGTACTTC. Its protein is CASSSSGTGASYEQYF.